One TCR beta chain is described in this entry. This clonotype came up a few times. The specificity of this receptor is unknown. No base qualities exist here, and no much larger clone lies one base off it. Sequencing used an Illumina NovaSeq 6000. Synthesis of TCR cDNA relied on 5'RACE template switching, a step that introduced a universal primer site along with unique molecular identifiers. Priming for cDNA synthesis came from both the TCR alpha and TCR beta constant segments. Library amplification involved two PCR steps, and the second step added sample barcodes and sequencing adapters. Sequencing of libraries was done on Illumina HiSeq 2500 (2x100 bp) or NovaSeq (2x150 bp). As for the original processing: MIGEC was used to demultiplex reads and collapse the reads into UMI consensus sequences, and MiXCR was used for V(D)J alignment. Vaccine-responding clonotypes were identified with edgeR using replicate PBMC samples, with FDR below 0.01 and a log2 fold change above 5 up to day 15 being required. Each bulk clonotype received a CD4 or CD8 identity based on whether the sequenced CD4 or CD8 repertoire contained that clonotype at higher abundance. TCRdb reworked the public reads: Q25 trimming with fastp, MiXCR clone assembly, productive beta chains retained. Entries that share a CDR3 protein sequence are merged under the most common genes and DNA. The authors' filters were not applied to this entry. The table for this sample lists roughly 400,000 distinct CDR3 sequences; around 20% of them were counted only once. Roughly a sixth of the sample is in the top ten clones.

This sample was included in a study of T cells after yellow fever vaccination (dated by TCRdb to about 2019). Background for the entire study: Libraries from fractions with low cell numbers were prepared with the SMART-Seq v4 Ultra Low Input RNA kit. To follow T-cell clones before and after both primary and booster YFV17D yellow fever vaccination, bulk TCR alpha and beta repertoires underwent longitudinal sequencing. Two healthy male donors made up the cohort, one aged 18 to 29 years and the other aged 30 to 40 years. Bulk PBMC replicates and cell subsets were isolated from blood drawn at multiple timepoints before and after both primary and secondary immunization.

V is pared back by 7 bases and J by 0 bases, with 10 bases lying between the germline termini. The germline V gene (reference sequence) sets CDR1 to MNHEY and CDR2 to SMNVEV. From cysteine to phenylalanine, the CDR3 is 13 amino acids long. Just CDR3 DNA is preserved here, 39 bases in frame from base 1. General conclusions and limits of the study: Because abundant contaminating clonotypes from the bulk population could be contained in FACS-sorted repertoires, computational filtering was required. A small share of clonotypes occurred in both CD4 and CD8 compartments, likely arising from convergent recombination. Because the study included only a couple of donors, the extent to which the findings can be generalized is limited. Compared with the primary T-cell response, the secondary T-cell response was weaker but faster, peaking on day 5 rather than day 15. Most clones expanded after primary vaccination (around 96% of CD4 and 88% of CD8) were re-detected after the booster, suggesting that broad memory maintenance occurred.

This specimen's treatment or condition label, per the study, means: live attenuated yellow fever vaccine strain. At each blood-draw timepoint, two biological replicates of bulk PBMCs were obtained. A standard Ficoll-Paque protocol was used to isolate PBMCs from peripheral blood. TriZol was used to extract RNA from bulk PBMCs, CD4 and CD8 fractions, and dextramer-positive and dextramer-negative fractions. The TCR originated in a man aged 18 to 35 who received the YFV17D yellow fever vaccine. This sample comprised PBMCs, obtained before the yellow fever booster vaccination. Recombination linked TRBV27 to TRBJ2-7, with TRBD2 perhaps the D gene, on 7 matching bases. The CDR3 here reads CASMGGASYEQYF. The DNA reads TGTGCCAGCATGGGGGGGGCCTCCTACGAGCAGTACTTC.